This TCR beta chain comes out of a study of OX40 agonist ivuxolimab in advanced cancers. Some clones are missing from TCRdb's copy, which holds only in-frame ones; the method was immunoSEQ multiplex PCR. The sample has roughly 100,000 clones, 85% to 95% seen once. CDR1 and CDR2 (germline): SGHRS, YFSETQ. This CDR3 has 14 residues. Trimming pared 1 base from V and 2 bases from J, leaving 7 bases between. The source is an adult with an advanced solid tumor such as melanoma, head and neck, liver or kidney cancer. The rearrangement joins TRBV5-1 to TRBJ1-3, with no clear D. The sample consisted of CD4+ or CD8+ T cells sorted from blood, taken in a trial of the OX40 agonist ivuxolimab. CDR3 protein: CASSLSGAGNTIYF. In nucleotides, the CDR3 is TGCGCCAGCAGCTTGAGCGGGGCTGGAAACACCATATATTTT.